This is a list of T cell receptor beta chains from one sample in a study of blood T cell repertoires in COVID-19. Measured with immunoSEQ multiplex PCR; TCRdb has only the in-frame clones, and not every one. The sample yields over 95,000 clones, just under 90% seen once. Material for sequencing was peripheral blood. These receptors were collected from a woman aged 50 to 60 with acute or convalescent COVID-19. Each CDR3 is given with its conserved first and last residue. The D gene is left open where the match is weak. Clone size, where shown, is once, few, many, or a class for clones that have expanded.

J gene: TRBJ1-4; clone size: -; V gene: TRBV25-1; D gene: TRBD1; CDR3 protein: CASSEHRGLGNEKLFF; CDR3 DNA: TGTGCCAGCAGTGAGCACAGGGGGCTTGGTAATGAAAAACTGTTTTTT
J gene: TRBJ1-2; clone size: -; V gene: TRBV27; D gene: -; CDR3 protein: CASSRTVNYGYTF; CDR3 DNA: TGTGCCAGCAGCCGGACAGTCAACTATGGCTACACCTTC
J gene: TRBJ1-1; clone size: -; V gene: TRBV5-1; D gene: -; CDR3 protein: CASSPPRRGYTEAFF; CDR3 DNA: TGCGCCAGCAGCCCACCCAGAAGGGGTTACACTGAAGCTTTCTTT
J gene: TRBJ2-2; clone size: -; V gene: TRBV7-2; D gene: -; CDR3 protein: CASSPRAGFRTGELFF; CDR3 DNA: TGTGCCAGCAGCCCGCGTGCGGGATTTCGTACCGGGGAGCTGTTTTTT
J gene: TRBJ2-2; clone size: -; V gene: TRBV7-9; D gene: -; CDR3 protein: CASNTGTMNTGELFF; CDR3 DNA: TGTGCCAGCAACACCGGGACAATGAACACCGGGGAGCTGTTTTTT
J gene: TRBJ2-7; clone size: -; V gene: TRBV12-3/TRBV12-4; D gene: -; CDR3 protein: CASSLTDSYEQYF; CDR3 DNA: TGTGCCAGCAGTTTAACGGACAGCTACGAGCAGTACTTC
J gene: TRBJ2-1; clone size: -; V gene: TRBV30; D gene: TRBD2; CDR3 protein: CACVFSGRASSYNEQFF; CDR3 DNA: TGTGCCTGTGTCTTTAGCGGGAGGGCCTCCTCCTACAATGAGCAGTTCTTC
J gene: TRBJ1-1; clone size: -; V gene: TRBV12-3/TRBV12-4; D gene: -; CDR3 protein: CASTPEGTEAFF; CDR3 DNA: TGTGCCAGCACCCCCGAGGGTACTGAAGCTTTCTTT
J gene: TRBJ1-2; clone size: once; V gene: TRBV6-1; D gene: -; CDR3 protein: CASSESRGWGGYTF; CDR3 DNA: TGTGCCAGCAGTGAGAGCAGGGGATGGGGCGGCTACACCTTC
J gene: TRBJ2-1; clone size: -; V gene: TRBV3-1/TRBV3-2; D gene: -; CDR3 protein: CASSLLEGAYNEQFF; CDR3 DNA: TGTGCCAGCAGCCTTCTAGAGGGGGCCTACAATGAGCAGTTCTTC
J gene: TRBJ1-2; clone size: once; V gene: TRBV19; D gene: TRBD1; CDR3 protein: CASSIQGEVYGYTF; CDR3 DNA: TGTGCCAGTAGTATCCAGGGGGAGGTCTATGGCTACACCTTC
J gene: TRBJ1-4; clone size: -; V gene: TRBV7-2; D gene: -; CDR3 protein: CASSSSPGTREKLFF; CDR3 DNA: TGTGCCAGCAGCTCAAGTCCCGGGACACGGGAAAAACTGTTTTTT
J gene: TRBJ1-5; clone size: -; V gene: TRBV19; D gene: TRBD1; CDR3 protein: CASSETFYRGQNQPQHF; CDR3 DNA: TGTGCCAGTAGTGAAACTTTTTACAGGGGGCAAAACCAGCCCCAGCATTTT
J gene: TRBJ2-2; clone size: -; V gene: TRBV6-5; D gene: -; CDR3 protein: CASRGQSKNTGELFF; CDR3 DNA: TGTGCCAGCAGAGGACAGTCCAAGAACACCGGGGAGCTGTTTTTT
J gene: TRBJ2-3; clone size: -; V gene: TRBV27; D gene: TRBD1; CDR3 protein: CASSPMPRGRADTQYF; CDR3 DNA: TGTGCCAGCAGTCCCATGCCAAGGGGGCGGGCAGATACGCAGTATTTT
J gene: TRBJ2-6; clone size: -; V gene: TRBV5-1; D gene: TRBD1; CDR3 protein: CASSSDRGYSGANVLTF; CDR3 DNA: TGCGCCAGCAGCTCGGACAGGGGATACTCTGGGGCCAACGTCCTGACTTTC
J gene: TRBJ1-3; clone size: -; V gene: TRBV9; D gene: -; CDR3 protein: CASSVEVGSGNTIYF; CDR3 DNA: TGTGCCAGCAGCGTGGAGGTGGGTTCTGGAAACACCATATATTTT
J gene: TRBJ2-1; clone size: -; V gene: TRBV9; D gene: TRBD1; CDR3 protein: CASSALQGWTLNNEQFF; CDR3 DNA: TGTGCCAGCAGCGCACTACAGGGGTGGACCCTAAACAATGAGCAGTTCTTC